This TCR beta chain is drawn from a study of shared clonotypes between healthy human individuals. Clones were read by immunoSEQ multiplex PCR, and TCRdb kept only the in-frame ones, dropping some. Counted here are roughly 510,000 clones, roughly 85% occurring once; the ten biggest clones make up around 12%. The unsorted samples took approximately 98 million PBMCs to get genomic DNA. After removal of 4 bases from V and 0 bases from J, the junction contained 1 base not matched to a gene. Germline CDR1 reads LNHDA; CDR2 reads SQIVND (reference sequence). CDR3 length: 15 residues. This chain connects TRBV19 to TRBJ2-5; 11 nucleotides match TRBD2. The sequenced sample consisted of PBMCs. This clonotype was sampled from a middle-aged woman in good health. Some clones in this sample may be carry-over from other donors' samples. The CDR3 sequence: CASSRTSGYQETQYF. The CDR3 DNA follows: TGTGCCAGTAGTAGGACTAGCGGGTACCAAGAGACCCAGTACTTC.